What follows describes a single TCR beta chain. Library preparation (for TCRbeta) was performed with unique molecular identifiers. A single record per CDR3 protein comes from TCRdb applying MiXCR to the PCR reads. The table records roughly 300,000 distinct CDR3 sequences, 10% of them present only once. These data originate in a study of T-cell reconstitution after alpha-beta-depleted transplantation in children. The clonotype was recovered from a human donor who donated a stem cell graft to a child with acute lymphoblastic leukemia. This specimen consisted of PBMCs from the stem cell graft donor, obtained from the stem cell graft.

CDR3 coding DNA: TGTGCCAGCAGCTTAAAGGGTCCGGATCGAGGGCTCCTATACTACAACAATGAGCAGTTCTTC. It specifies CASSLKGPDRGLLYYNNEQFF. The chain employs TRBV7-3 and TRBJ2-1; weak D call: TRBD2 (5 bases). The CDR3 is 21 residues long. Trimming pared 1 base from V and 5 bases from J, leaving 30 bases between. The germline gives CDR1 SGHTA, CDR2 FQGTGA.